These T cell receptor beta chains were read from a single sample in a study of cytomegalovirus exposure and HLA in healthy donors. Sequenced by immunoSEQ multiplex PCR; TCRdb stores in-frame clones only, minus some. The repertoire has around 150,000 clones, roughly two thirds of them found once; the top ten carry around 2.8%. Input material: PBMCs. The receptors were sampled from a woman younger than 45 in good health and CMV-seronegative. CDR3s include the opening cysteine and the closing phenylalanine or tryptophan. The D gene is left open where the match is weak. Clone sizes are given selectively: once, few, many, or a class where the clone is expanded.

j_call: TRBJ2-1
clone_size: once
v_call: TRBV19
d_call: TRBD2
cdr3_nt: TGTGCCAGTAGTATGGGGACTAGCGGGAGGGCCTCCTACAATGAGCAGTTCTTC
cdr3_aa: CASSMGTSGRASYNEQFF

j_call: TRBJ1-4
clone_size: -
v_call: TRBV6-1
d_call: -
cdr3_nt: TGTGCCAGCCGCGGGGGGCCCAATGAAAAACTGTTTTTT
cdr3_aa: CASRGGPNEKLFF

j_call: TRBJ2-3
clone_size: -
v_call: TRBV28
d_call: TRBD2
cdr3_nt: TGTGCCAGCAGTCGGACTAGCGACACAGATACGCAGTATTTT
cdr3_aa: CASSRTSDTDTQYF

j_call: TRBJ2-7
clone_size: -
v_call: TRBV5-8
d_call: TRBD1
cdr3_nt: TGTGCCAGCAGCCTGTTCCCCGGGACAGGGGTCATCTACGAGCAGTACTTC
cdr3_aa: CASSLFPGTGVIYEQYF

j_call: TRBJ1-5
clone_size: -
v_call: TRBV6-1
d_call: -
cdr3_nt: TGTGCCAGCAGTGAGGGGGAGGGACTTGATCAGCCCCAGCATTTT
cdr3_aa: CASSEGEGLDQPQHF

j_call: TRBJ1-1
clone_size: -
v_call: TRBV5-6
d_call: TRBD1
cdr3_nt: TGTGCCAGCAGCTTGGCCCTCGGGCAGGGGGACACTGAAGCTTTCTTT
cdr3_aa: CASSLALGQGDTEAFF

j_call: TRBJ2-7
clone_size: -
v_call: TRBV29-1
d_call: -
cdr3_nt: TGCAGCGTTGATCGTTTAGCCTACGAGCAGTACTTC
cdr3_aa: CSVDRLAYEQYF

j_call: TRBJ2-1
clone_size: -
v_call: TRBV19
d_call: TRBD2
cdr3_nt: TGTGCCAGTAGTACTATAGCGGGGGGGCGGTATGAGCAGTTCTTC
cdr3_aa: CASSTIAGGRYEQFF

j_call: TRBJ1-5
clone_size: few
v_call: TRBV10-1
d_call: TRBD1
cdr3_nt: TGCGCCACGGACAGGGCCCATGGGGGCAATCAGCCCCAGCATTTT
cdr3_aa: CATDRAHGGNQPQHF

j_call: TRBJ1-6
clone_size: few
v_call: TRBV19
d_call: -
cdr3_nt: TGTGCCAGTAATTCAGGTCCACTGGGTTCACCCCTCCACTTT
cdr3_aa: CASNSGPLGSPLHF

j_call: TRBJ1-1
clone_size: -
v_call: TRBV6-6
d_call: -
cdr3_nt: TGTGCCAGCAGTTACTCGAATAGGGGTCGGACTGAAGCTTTCTTT
cdr3_aa: CASSYSNRGRTEAFF

j_call: TRBJ1-1
clone_size: few
v_call: TRBV19
d_call: -
cdr3_nt: TGTGCCAGCAGGAGAGGGTTTACTGAAGCTTTCTTT
cdr3_aa: CASRRGFTEAFF

j_call: TRBJ2-1
clone_size: -
v_call: TRBV4-3
d_call: TRBD2
cdr3_nt: TGCGCCAGCAGCCAAGTCTTGGGGACTAGCGGGAGGCCCTCCTACAATGAGCAGTTCTTC
cdr3_aa: CASSQVLGTSGRPSYNEQFF

j_call: TRBJ2-3
clone_size: -
v_call: TRBV11-2
d_call: -
cdr3_nt: TGTGCCAGCAGCCCCAAGCGGGTCAACACAGATACGCAGTATTTT
cdr3_aa: CASSPKRVNTDTQYF

j_call: TRBJ2-5
clone_size: -
v_call: TRBV4-3
d_call: -
cdr3_nt: TGCGCCAGCAGCCAAAGCACAGCAAAAAGCCAAGAGACCCAGTACTTC
cdr3_aa: CASSQSTAKSQETQYF

j_call: TRBJ2-1
clone_size: -
v_call: TRBV29-1
d_call: TRBD2
cdr3_nt: TGCAGCGTTGGTAGCGGGAGGGTTCATGAGCAGTTCTTC
cdr3_aa: CSVGSGRVHEQFF

j_call: TRBJ2-2
clone_size: once
v_call: TRBV6-5
d_call: -
cdr3_nt: TGTGCCAGCAGCCTCCAGGCCGGGGAGCTGTTTTTT
cdr3_aa: CASSLQAGELFF